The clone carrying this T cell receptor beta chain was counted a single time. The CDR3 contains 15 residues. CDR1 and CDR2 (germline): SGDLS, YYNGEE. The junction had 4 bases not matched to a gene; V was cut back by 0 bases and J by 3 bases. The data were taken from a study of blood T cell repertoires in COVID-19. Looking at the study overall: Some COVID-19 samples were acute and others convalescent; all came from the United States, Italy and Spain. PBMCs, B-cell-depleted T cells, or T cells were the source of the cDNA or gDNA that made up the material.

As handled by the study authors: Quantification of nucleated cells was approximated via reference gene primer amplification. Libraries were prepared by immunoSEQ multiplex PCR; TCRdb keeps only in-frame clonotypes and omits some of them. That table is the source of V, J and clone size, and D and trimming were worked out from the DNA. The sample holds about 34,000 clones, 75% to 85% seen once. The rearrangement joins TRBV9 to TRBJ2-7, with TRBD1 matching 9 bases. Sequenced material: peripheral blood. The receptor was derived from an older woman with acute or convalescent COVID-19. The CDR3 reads CASSVDTGGYYEQYF. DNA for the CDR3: TGTGCCAGCAGCGTAGATACAGGGGGCTACTACGAGCAGTACTTC.